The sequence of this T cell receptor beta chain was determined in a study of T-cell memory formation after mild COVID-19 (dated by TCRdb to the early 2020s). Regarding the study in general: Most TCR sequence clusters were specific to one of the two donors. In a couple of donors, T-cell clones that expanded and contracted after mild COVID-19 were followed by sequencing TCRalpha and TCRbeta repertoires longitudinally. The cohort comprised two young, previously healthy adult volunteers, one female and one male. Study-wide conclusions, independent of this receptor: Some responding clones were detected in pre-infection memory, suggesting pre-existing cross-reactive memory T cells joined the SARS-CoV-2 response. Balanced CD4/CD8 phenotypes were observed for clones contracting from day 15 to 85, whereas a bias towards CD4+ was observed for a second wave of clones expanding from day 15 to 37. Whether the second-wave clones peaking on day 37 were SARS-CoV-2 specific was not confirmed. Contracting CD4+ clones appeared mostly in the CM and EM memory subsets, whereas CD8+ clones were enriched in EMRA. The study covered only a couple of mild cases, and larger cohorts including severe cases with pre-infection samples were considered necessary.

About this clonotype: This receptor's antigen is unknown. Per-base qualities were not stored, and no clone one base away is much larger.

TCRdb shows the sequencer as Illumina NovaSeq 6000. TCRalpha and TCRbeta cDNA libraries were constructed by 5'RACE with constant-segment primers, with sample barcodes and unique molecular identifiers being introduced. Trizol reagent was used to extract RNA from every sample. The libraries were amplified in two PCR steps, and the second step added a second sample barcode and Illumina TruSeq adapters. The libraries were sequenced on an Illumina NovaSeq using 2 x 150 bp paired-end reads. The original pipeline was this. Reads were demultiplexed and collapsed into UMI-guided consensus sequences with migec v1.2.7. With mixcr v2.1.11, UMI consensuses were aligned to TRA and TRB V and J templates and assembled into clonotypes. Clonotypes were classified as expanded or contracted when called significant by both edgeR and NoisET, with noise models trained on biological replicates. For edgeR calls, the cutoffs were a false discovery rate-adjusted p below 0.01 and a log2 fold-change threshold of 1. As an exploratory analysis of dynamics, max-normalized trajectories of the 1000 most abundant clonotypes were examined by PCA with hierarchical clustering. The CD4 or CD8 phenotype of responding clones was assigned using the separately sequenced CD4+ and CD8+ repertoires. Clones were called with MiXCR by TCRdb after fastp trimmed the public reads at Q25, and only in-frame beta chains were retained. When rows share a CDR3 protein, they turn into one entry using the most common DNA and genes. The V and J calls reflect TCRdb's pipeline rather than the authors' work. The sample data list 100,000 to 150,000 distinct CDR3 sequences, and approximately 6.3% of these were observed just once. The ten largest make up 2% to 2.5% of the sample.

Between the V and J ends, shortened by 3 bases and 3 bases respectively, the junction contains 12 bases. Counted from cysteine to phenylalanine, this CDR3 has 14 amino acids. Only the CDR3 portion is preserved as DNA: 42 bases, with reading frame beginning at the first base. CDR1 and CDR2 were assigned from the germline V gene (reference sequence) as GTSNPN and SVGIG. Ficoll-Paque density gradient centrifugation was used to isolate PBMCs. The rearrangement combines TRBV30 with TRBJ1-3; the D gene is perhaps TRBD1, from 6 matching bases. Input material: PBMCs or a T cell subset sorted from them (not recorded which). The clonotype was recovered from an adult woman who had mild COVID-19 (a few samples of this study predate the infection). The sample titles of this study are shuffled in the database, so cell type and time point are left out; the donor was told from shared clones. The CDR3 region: CAWSETGSGNTIYF. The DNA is TGTGCCTGGAGCGAAACAGGGAGTGGAAACACCATATATTTT. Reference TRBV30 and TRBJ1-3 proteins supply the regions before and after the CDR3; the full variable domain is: SQTIHQWPATLVQPVGSPLSLECTVEGTSNPNLYWYRQAAGRGLQLLFYSVGIGQISSEVPQNLSASRPQDRQFILSSKKLLLSDSGFYLCAWSETGSGNTIYFGEGSWLTVV.